The rows below give T cell receptor beta chains drawn from one sample of a study of blood T cell repertoires in COVID-19. Using immunoSEQ multiplex PCR, the repertoire was profiled, and TCRdb retains in-frame clones only, with some absent. The sample carries over 200,000 clones, 86% recorded once. The sample consisted of PBMCs or T cells enriched from blood (not recorded which). These receptors were obtained from a woman in her forties or fifties in a cohort exposed to, infected with or recovered from COVID-19 (not recorded which). CDR3s include the opening cysteine and the closing phenylalanine or tryptophan. D genes are given only for firm matches. The listing skips clone size in some rows; elsewhere it reads once, few, many or a size class.

TRBJ1-1,TRBV2,NA,NA,TGTGCCAGCAGCCGGGAGGTTGAAGCTTTCTTT,CASSREVEAFF
TRBJ1-6,TRBV27,NA,NA,TGTGCCAGCAGGGAGACAGGATCCTATAATTCACCCCTCCACTTT,CASRETGSYNSPLHF
TRBJ1-1,TRBV28,few,NA,TGTGCCAGCAGTTCAGCAGGCTATGAAGCTTTCTTT,CASSSAGYEAFF
TRBJ2-2,TRBV4-3,NA,TRBD2,TGCGCCAGCAGCGATCGAGGACTAGCGGGGCATACCGGGGAGCTGTTTTTT,CASSDRGLAGHTGELFF
TRBJ1-1,TRBV3-1/TRBV3-2,NA,NA,TGTGCCAGCTCCCCGACCAGGAAAGCTGAAGCTTTCTTT,CASSPTRKAEAFF
TRBJ2-3,TRBV7-2,NA,NA,TGTGCCAGCAGCTCCCAGAGGGGGACCACAGATACGCAGTATTTT,CASSSQRGTTDTQYF
TRBJ1-1,TRBV7-2,NA,TRBD1,TGTGCCAGCAGCAAGACAGGGGGCGACACTGAAGCTTTCTTT,CASSKTGGDTEAFF
TRBJ1-2,TRBV30,NA,TRBD1,TGTGCCTGGCAGGGGGATTTGGATGGCTACACCTTC,CAWQGDLDGYTF
TRBJ1-2,TRBV19,NA,NA,TGTGCCAGTTATACGACAGGCGGTTCTAACTATGGCTACACCTTC,CASYTTGGSNYGYTF
TRBJ1-5,TRBV10-3,NA,NA,TGTGCCATCCGGTCTGCGGACAATCAGCCCCAGCATTTT,CAIRSADNQPQHF
TRBJ2-6,TRBV18,NA,TRBD1,TGTGCCAGCTCAGGACTACAGGGGGCTGGGGCCAACGTCCTGACTTTC,CASSGLQGAGANVLTF
TRBJ2-1,TRBV21-1,NA,NA,TGTGCCAGCAGCAATCGGGGGGGGTGTGAGCAGTTCTTC,CASSNRGGCEQFF
TRBJ2-1,TRBV1,NA,NA,TGCACCAGCAGCCAAGATCAGGGACTAGCGGGGGGTCTGGGGGCGCAGTTCTTC,CTSSQDQGLAGGLGAQFF
TRBJ2-1,TRBV10-3,NA,TRBD2,TGTGCCATCAGGAGCGGGGGGGCGTCCTACAATGAGCAGTTCTTC,CAIRSGGASYNEQFF
TRBJ1-5,TRBV12-5,NA,TRBD1,TGTGCTAGTGGTCCATTCCGGACAGGCGTGGAGATAAGCAATCAGCCCCAGCATTTT,CASGPFRTGVEISNQPQHF
TRBJ1-1,TRBV6-2/TRBV6-3,NA,NA,TGTGCCAGCAGTCGACAGAGCACTAACACTGAAGCTTTCTTT,CASSRQSTNTEAFF
TRBJ2-3,TRBV5-1,NA,NA,TGCGCCAGCAGCTTGGAGTCAGGGCGCCCAGATACGCAGTATTTT,CASSLESGRPDTQYF
TRBJ2-5,TRBV5-6,NA,NA,TGTGCCAGCAGCTTGGGGGCGAGCCAAGAGACCCAGTACTTC,CASSLGASQETQYF
TRBJ1-1,TRBV28,NA,NA,TGTGCCAGCAGTTCGCCAGGAGGCGGGAACACTGAAGCTTTCTTT,CASSSPGGGNTEAFF
TRBJ2-7,TRBV5-5,NA,NA,TGTGCCAGCAGCTTGTGGGGCGAGGACTACTCCTACGAGCAGTACTTC,CASSLWGEDYSYEQYF
TRBJ2-3,TRBV15,NA,NA,TGTGCCACCAGCAGAACCTACCCCCTTGGCACAGATACGCAGTATTTT,CATSRTYPLGTDTQYF
TRBJ1-1,TRBV6-5,NA,NA,TGTGCCAGCCTAGGTAGGGGCAGCCACACTGAAGCTTTCTTT,CASLGRGSHTEAFF
TRBJ2-1,TRBV3-1/TRBV3-2,NA,TRBD1,TGTGCCAGCAGCCAAGTCCCCAGGGGGCCGTACAATGAGCAGTTCTTC,CASSQVPRGPYNEQFF
TRBJ1-2,TRBV3-1/TRBV3-2,NA,NA,TGTGCCAGCAGCGACTACCTTCGACAGGAGTTCTATGGCTACACCTTC,CASSDYLRQEFYGYTF
TRBJ1-6,TRBV2,NA,TRBD1,TGTGCCAGCAGTGGGGGACAGGGAAGTTCACCCCTCCACTTT,CASSGGQGSSPLHF
TRBJ1-2,TRBV7-2,NA,TRBD1,TGTGCCAGCAGCCCGTTCAGGGGTAGAGGGGGCCACACCTTC,CASSPFRGRGGHTF
TRBJ1-2,TRBV15,NA,TRBD1,TGTGCCACCAACCAACAGGGGCTAGGGAGATCTTATGGCTACACCTTC,CATNQQGLGRSYGYTF
TRBJ2-2,TRBV6-5,NA,NA,TGTGCCGGGGGCGGGTCTTTCACCGGGGAGCTGTTTTTT,CAGGGSFTGELFF
TRBJ1-2,TRBV7-8,once,NA,TGTGCCAGCAGCTTTAGTACAGGCTCTAACTATGGCTACACCTTC,CASSFSTGSNYGYTF
TRBJ1-1,TRBV7-2,NA,NA,TGTGCCAGCAGCGGCGGGTTGGGGGGCACTGAAGCTTTCTTT,CASSGGLGGTEAFF
TRBJ1-5,TRBV3-1/TRBV3-2,NA,NA,TGTGCCAGCAGCCAATCACGGTTTCAGCCCCAGCATTTT,CASSQSRFQPQHF
TRBJ2-2,TRBV7-9,NA,NA,TGTGCCAGCAGCTTAGTGGAGGGGTCCACCGGGGAGCTGTTTTTT,CASSLVEGSTGELFF
TRBJ1-2,TRBV4-1,once,NA,TGCGCCAGCAGCCGCGGGCCGTTTCAACCCAACTATGGCTACACCTTC,CASSRGPFQPNYGYTF
TRBJ1-3,TRBV3-1/TRBV3-2,NA,NA,TGTGCCAGCAGCCAATACAGAGGAAACACCATATATTTT,CASSQYRGNTIYF
TRBJ1-1,TRBV28,NA,NA,TGTGCCAGCAGTTCCCAACAGGGCACTGAAGCTTTCTTT,CASSSQQGTEAFF
TRBJ2-3,TRBV5-1,NA,TRBD2,TGCGCCAGCAGCAGCGGGACTAGCGACGGCACAGATACGCAGTATTTT,CASSSGTSDGTDTQYF
TRBJ1-2,TRBV29-1,NA,NA,TGCAGCGGTTGGCGGGCTGACTATGGCTACACCTTC,CSGWRADYGYTF
TRBJ2-2,TRBV4-2,NA,TRBD1,TGTGCCAGCAGTCTCATGACAGGGGGGGAGCTGTTTTTT,CASSLMTGGELFF
TRBJ2-1,TRBV5-6,NA,NA,TGTGCCAGCAGCTTGCGTGGGGGGGCAGAATGGGAGCAGTTCTTC,CASSLRGGAEWEQFF
TRBJ2-7,TRBV4-2,NA,NA,TGTGCCAGCAGCCAAGATAAAGCCAGGGAAATTGGCGAGCAGTACTTC,CASSQDKAREIGEQYF
TRBJ2-7,TRBV5-1,NA,TRBD1,TGCGCCAGTTCCCAGGACAGGGGTCAGCACTTC,CASSQDRGQHF
TRBJ1-1,TRBV7-9,NA,NA,TGTGCCAGCAGCTTATCAGGGAGGGACACTGAAGCTTTCTTT,CASSLSGRDTEAFF
TRBJ2-5,TRBV18,NA,NA,TGTGCCAGCTCACCGGGCAGCCAAGAGACCCAGTACTTC,CASSPGSQETQYF
TRBJ2-5,TRBV9,NA,TRBD2,TGTGCCAGCAGCGTAGGAGCGGGGCACCAAGAGACCCAGTACTTC,CASSVGAGHQETQYF
TRBJ1-6,TRBV9,once,NA,TGTGCCAGCAGCAAACGACAGGTTAATTCACCCCTCCACTTT,CASSKRQVNSPLHF
TRBJ1-1,TRBV30,NA,NA,TGTGCCTGGAGTATTTGGGGAGGGAAAGCTTTCTTT,CAWSIWGGKAFF
TRBJ2-7,TRBV19,NA,TRBD2,TGTGCCAGTAGTCCCTTGACTAGCGGGGGGCGCGAGCAGTACTTC,CASSPLTSGGREQYF